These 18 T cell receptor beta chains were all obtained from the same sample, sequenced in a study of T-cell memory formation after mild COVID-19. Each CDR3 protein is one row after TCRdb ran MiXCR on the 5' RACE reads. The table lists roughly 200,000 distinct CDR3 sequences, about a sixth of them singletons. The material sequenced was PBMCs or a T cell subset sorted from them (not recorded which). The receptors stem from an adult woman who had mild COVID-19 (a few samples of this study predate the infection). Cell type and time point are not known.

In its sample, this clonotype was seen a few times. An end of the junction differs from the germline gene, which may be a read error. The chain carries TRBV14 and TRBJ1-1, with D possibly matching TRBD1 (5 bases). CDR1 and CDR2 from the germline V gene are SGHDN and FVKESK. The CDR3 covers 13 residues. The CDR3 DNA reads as TGTGCCAGCAGCCAAGTAAGGGGTCAACTTCACCGCTTT. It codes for CASSQVRGQLHRF.

The CDR3 DNA follows: TGTGCCAGCAGCGCTCCGGGACTACCTGCCAATGAGCAGTTCTTC. Encoded protein: CASSAPGLPANEQFF. The chain recombines TRBV7-6 with TRBJ2-1; TRBD2 matches at 7 bases. The V and J ends lost 5 bases and 6 bases, in that order; junction bases with no gene match: 10. CDR1 and CDR2 (germline): SGHVS, FNYEAQ. The CDR3 contains 15 residues.

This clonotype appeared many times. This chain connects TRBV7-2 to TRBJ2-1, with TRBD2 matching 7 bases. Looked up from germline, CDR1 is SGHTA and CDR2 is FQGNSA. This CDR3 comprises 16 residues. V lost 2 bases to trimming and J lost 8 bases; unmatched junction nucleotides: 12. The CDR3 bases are TGTGCCAGCAGCTTACTGGGGGGACTAATTCAGCATGAGCAGTTCTTC. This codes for CASSLLGGLIQHEQFF.

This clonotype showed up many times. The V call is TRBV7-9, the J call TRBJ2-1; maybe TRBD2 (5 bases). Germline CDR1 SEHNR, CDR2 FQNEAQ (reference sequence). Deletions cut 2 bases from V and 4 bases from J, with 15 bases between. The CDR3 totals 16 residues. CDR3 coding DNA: TGTGCCAGCAGCTTACTCTCGGGGAATCGGTACAATGAGCAGTTCTTC. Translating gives CASSLLSGNRYNEQFF.

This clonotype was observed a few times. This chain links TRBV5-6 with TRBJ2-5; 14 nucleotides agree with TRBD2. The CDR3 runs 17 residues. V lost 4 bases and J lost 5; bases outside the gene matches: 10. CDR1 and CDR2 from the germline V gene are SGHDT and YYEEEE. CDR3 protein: CASSPGLAGVGLETQYF. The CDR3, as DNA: TGTGCCAGCAGCCCGGGACTAGCGGGAGTTGGGCTGGAGACCCAGTACTTC. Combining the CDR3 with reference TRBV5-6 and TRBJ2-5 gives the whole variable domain DAGVTQSPTHLIKTRGQQVTLRCSPKSGHDTVSWYQQALGQGPQFIFQYYEEEERQRGNFPDRFSGHQFPNYSSELNVNALLLGDSALYLCASSPGLAGVGLETQYFGPGTRLLVL.

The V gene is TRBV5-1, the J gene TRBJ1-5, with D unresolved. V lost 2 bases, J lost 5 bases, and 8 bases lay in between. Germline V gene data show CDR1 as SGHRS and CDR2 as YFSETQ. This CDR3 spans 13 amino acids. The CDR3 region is CASSFWPDQPQHF. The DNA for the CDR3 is TGCGCCAGCAGCTTTTGGCCCGATCAGCCCCAGCATTTT.

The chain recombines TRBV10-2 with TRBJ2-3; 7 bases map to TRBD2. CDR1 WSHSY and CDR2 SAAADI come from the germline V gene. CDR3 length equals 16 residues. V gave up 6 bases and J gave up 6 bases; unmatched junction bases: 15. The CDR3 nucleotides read TGCGCCAGCAGGCCAGCTGTAGCGGGCGAGGCGGATACGCAGTATTTT. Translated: CASRPAVAGEADTQYF.

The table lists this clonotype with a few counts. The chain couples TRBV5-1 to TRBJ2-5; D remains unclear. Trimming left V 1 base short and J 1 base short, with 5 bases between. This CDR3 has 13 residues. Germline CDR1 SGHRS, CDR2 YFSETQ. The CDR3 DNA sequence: TGCGCCAGCAGCTTGCAGGCCCAAGAGACCCAGTACTTC. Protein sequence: CASSLQAQETQYF.

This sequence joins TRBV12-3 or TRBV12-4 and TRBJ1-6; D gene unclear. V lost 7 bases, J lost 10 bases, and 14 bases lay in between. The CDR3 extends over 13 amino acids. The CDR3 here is CASNDGLGSPLHF. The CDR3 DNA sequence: TGTGCCAGCAACGACGGTTTAGGGTCACCCCTCCACTTT.

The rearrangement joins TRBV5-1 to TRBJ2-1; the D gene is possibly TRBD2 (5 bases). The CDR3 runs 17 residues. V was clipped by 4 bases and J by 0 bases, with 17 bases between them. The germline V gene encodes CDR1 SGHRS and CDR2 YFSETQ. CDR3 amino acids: CASSPGGQFSSYNEQFF. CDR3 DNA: TGCGCCAGCAGCCCTGGCGGGCAGTTTAGCTCCTACAATGAGCAGTTCTTC.

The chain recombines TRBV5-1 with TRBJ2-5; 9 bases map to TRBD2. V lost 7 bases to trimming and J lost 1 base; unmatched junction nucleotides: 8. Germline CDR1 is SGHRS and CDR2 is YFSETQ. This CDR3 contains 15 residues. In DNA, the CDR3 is TGCGCCAGCGGAACGGGACTAGCATCCCAAGAGACCCAGTACTTC. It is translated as CASGTGLASQETQYF. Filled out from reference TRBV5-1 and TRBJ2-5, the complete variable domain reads KAGVTQTPRYLIKTRGQQVTLSCSPISGHRSVSWYQQTPGQGLQFLFEYFSETQRNKGNFPGRFSGRQFSNSRSEMNVSTLELGDSALYLCASGTGLASQETQYFGPGTRLLVL.

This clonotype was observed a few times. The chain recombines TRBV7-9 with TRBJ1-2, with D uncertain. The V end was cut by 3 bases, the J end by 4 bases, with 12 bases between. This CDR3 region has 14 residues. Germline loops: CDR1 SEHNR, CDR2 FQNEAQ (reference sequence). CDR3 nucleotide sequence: TGTGCCAGCAGCTTGGCAAGACTCGGCTATGGCTACACCTTC. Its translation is CASSLARLGYGYTF.

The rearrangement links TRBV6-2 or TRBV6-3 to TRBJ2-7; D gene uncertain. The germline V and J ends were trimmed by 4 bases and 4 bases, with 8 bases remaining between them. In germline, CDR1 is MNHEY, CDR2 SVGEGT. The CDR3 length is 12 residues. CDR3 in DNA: TGTGCCAGCAGTTGGGGTGGATACGAGCAGTACTTC. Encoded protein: CASSWGGYEQYF.

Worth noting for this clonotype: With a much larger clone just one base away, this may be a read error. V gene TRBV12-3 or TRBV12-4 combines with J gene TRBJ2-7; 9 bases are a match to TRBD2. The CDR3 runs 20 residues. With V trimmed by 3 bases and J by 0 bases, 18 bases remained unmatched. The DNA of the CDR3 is TGTGCCAGCAGTTTCCGGGTTTCCATAAGCGGGAGGATCAACTCCTACGAGCAGTACTTC. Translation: CASSFRVSISGRINSYEQYF.

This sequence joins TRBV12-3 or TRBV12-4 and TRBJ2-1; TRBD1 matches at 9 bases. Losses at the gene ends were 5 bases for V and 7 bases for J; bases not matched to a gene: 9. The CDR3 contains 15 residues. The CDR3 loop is CASSPGTGRVNEQFF. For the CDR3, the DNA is TGTGCCAGCAGTCCCGGGACAGGGCGTGTGAATGAGCAGTTCTTC.

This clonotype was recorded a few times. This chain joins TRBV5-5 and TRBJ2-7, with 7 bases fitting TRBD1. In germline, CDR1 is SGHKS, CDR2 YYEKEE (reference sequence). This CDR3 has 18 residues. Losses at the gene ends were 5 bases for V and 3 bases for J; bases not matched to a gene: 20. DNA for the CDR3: TGTGCCAGCAGTCAGAAACCCTATCGGGACAGCATGTTCTACGAGCAGTACTTC. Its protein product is CASSQKPYRDSMFYEQYF. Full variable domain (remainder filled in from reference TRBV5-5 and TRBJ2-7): DAGVTQSPTHLIKTRGQQVTLRCSPISGHKSVSWYQQVLGQGPQFIFQYYEKEERGRGNFPDRFSARQFPNYSSELNVNALLLGDSALYLCASSQKPYRDSMFYEQYFGPGTRLTVT.

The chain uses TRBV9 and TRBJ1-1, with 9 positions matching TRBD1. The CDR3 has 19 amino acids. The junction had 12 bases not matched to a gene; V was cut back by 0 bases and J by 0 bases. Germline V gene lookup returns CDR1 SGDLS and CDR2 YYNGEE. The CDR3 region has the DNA TGTGCCAGCAGCGTAGGACAGGGGGGTTTGGGACACATGAACACTGAAGCTTTCTTT. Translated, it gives CASSVGQGGLGHMNTEAFF.

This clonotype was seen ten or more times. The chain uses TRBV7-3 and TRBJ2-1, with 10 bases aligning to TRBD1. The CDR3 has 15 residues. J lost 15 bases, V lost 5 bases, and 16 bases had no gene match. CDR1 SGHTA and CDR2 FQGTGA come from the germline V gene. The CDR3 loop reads CASSKTGGSAGVVFF. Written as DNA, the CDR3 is TGTGCCAGCAGCAAGACAGGGGGCTCAGCGGGAGTGGTGTTCTTC. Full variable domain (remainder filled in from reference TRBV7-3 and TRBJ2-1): GAGVSQTPSNKVTEKGKYVELRCDPISGHTALYWYRQSLGQGPEFLIYFQGTGAADDSGLPNDRFFAVRPEGSVSTLKIQRTERGDSAVYLCASSKTGGSAGVVFFGPGTRLTVL.